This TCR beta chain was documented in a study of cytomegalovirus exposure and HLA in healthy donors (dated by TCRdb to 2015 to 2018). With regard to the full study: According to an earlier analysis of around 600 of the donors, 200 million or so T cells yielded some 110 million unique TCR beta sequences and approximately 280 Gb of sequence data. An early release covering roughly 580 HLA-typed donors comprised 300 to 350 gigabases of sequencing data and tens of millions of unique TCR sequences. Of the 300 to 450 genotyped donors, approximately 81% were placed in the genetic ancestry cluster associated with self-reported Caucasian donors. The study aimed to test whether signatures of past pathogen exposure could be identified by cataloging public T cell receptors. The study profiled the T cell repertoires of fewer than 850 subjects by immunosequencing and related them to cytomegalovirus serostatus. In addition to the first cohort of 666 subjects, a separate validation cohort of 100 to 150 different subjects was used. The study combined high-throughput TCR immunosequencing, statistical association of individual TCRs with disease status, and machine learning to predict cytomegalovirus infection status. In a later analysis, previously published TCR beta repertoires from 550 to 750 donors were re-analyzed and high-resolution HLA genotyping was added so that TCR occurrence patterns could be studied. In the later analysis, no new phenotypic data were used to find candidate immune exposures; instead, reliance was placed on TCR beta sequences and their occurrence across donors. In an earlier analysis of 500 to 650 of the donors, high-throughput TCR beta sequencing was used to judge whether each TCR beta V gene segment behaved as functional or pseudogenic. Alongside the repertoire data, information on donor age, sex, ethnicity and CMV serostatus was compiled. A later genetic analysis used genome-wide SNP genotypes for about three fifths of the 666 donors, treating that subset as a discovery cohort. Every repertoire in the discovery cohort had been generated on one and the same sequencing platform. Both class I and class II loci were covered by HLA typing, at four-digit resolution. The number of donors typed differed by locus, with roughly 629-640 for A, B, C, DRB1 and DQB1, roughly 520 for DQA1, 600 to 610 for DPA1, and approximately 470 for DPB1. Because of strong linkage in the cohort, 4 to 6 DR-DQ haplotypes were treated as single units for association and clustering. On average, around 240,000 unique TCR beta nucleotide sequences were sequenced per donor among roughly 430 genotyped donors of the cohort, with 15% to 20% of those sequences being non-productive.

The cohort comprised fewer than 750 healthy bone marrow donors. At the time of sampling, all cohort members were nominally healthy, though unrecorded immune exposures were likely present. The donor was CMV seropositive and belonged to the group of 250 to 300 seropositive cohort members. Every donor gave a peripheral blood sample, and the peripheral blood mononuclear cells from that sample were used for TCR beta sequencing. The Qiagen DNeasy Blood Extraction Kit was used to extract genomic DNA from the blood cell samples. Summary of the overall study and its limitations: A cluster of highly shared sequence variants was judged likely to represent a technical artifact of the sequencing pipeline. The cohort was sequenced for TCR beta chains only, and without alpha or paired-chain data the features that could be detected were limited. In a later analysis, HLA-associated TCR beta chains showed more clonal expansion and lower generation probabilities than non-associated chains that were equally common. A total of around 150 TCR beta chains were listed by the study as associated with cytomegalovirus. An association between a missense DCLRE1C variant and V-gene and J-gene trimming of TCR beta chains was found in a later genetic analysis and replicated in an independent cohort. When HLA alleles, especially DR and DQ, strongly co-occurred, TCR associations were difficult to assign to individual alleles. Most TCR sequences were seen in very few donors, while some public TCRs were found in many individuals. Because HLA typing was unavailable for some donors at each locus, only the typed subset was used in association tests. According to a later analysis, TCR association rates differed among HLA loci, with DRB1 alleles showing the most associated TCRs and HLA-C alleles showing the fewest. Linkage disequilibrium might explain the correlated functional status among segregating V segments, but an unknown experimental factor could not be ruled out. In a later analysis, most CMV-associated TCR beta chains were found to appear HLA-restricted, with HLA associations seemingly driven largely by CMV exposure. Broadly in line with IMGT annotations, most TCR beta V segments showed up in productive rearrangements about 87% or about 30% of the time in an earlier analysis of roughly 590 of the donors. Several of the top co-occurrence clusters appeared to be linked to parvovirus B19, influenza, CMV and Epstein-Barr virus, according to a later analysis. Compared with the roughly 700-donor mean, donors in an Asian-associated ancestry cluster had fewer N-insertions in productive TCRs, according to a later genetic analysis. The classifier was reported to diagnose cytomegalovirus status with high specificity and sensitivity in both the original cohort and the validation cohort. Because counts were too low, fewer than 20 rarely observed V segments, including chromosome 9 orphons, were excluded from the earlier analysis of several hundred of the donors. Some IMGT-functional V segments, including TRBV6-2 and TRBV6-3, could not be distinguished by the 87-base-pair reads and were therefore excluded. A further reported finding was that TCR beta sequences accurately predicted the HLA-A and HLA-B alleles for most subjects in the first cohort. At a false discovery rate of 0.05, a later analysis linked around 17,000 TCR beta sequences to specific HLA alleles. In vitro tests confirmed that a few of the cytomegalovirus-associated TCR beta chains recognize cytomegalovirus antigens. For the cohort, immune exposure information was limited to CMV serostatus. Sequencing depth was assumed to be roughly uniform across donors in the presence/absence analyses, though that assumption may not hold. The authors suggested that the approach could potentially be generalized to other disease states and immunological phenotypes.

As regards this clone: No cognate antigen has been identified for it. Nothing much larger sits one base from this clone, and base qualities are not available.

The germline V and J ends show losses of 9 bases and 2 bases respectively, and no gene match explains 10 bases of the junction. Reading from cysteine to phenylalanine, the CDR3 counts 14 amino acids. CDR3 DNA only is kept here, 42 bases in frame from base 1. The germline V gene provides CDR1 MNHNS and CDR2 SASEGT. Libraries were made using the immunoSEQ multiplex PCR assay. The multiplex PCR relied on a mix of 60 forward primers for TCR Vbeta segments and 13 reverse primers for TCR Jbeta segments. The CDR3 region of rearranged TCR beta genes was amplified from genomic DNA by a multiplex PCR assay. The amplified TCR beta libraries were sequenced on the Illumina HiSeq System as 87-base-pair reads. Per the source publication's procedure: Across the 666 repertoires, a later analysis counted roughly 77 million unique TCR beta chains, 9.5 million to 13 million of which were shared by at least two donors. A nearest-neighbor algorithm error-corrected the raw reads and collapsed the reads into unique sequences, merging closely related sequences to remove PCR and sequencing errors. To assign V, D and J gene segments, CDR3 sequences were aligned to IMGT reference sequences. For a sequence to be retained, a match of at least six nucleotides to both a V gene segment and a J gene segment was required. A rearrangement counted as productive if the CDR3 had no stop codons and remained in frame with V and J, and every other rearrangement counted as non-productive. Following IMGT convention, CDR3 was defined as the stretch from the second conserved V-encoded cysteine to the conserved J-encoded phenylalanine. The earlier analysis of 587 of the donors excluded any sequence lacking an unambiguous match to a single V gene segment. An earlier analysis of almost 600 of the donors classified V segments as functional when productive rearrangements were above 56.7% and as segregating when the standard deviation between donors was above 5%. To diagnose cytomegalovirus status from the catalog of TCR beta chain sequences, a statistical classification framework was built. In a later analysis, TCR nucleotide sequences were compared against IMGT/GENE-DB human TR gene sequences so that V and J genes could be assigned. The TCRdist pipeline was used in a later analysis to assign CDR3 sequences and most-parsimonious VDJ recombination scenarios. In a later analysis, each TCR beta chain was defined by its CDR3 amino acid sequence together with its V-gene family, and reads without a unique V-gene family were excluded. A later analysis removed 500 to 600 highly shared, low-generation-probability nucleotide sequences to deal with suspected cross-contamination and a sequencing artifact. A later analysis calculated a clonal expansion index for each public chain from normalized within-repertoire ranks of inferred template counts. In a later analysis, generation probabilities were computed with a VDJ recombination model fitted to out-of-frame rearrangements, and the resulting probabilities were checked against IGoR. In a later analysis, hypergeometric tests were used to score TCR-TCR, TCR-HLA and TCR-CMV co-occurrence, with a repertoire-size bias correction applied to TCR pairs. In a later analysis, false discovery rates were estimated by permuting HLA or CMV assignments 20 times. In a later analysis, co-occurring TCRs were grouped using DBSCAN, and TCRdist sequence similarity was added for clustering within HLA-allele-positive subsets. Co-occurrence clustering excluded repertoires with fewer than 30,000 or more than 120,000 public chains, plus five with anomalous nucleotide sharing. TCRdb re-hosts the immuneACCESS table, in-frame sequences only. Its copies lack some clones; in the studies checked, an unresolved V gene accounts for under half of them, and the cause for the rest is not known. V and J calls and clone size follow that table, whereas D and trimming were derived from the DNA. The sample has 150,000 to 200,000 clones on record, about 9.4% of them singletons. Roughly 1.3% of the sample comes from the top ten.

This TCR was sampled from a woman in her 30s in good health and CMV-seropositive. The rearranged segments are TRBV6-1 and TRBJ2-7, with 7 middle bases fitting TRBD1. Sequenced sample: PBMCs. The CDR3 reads CASEGAGLTYEQYF. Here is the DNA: TGTGCCAGTGAGGGGGCAGGGTTGACCTACGAGCAGTACTTC.